This T cell receptor beta chain comes out of a study of vaccination and CD4 T cells after COVID-19. Study context: Every participant had a vaccine, which was either BNT162b2 or mRNA-1273, given in two doses. Researchers treated cells with overlapping spike peptides taken from SARS-CoV-2, HCoV-NL63, HCoV-OC43 and HCoV-229E. Study-wide results and limits: Vaccine-specific clones numbering 304 of 307 showed spike mono-reactivity in convalescent patients.

The Oncomine TCR Beta short-read assay generated sequence data from the DNA of cultured CD4+ T cells. The template was genomic DNA from cultured CD4+ T cells. TCRdb called the PCR reads again in MiXCR, with one record for every CDR3 protein. This table has nearly 15,000 distinct CDR3 sequences, about 83% appearing once. Treatment of the sample: roughly 11-day PBMC culture with coronavirus spike peptide pools or control peptides (ViraFEST assay). Turning to this clonotype: The antigen is unknown.

This specimen was CD4+ T cells from blood, cultured in vitro, taken after SARS-CoV-2 vaccination. This clonotype was obtained from a human donor who received a COVID-19 vaccine.

CDR3 region: CASKGEGLGTSPLHF. The CDR3 DNA is TGTGCCAGCAAGGGGGAGGGCTTAGGGACATCACCCCTCCACTTT. The chain combines TRBV6-1 with TRBJ1-6; D is possibly TRBD1 (6 bases). This CDR3 has 15 amino acids. The germline V and J ends were trimmed by 7 bases and 10 bases, with 20 bases remaining between them. Germline V gene lookup returns CDR1 MNHNS and CDR2 SASEGT.